A single T cell receptor (beta chain) is shown here with its context. Its antigen is still unknown. The data are from a study of post-analysis software for immune sequencing data. Study background: Relapsing-remitting, secondary progressive and progressive-relapsing forms made up the multiple sclerosis disease courses. Whole-study results and caveats: Controls' normalized Chao1 diversity significantly exceeded that of multiple sclerosis patients. Batch-matched samples strongly co-clustered by F measure.

TCR beta libraries were prepared from cDNA with unique molecular identifiers. Yield was approximately 500,000 cDNA molecules from roughly 0.93 to 9.6 million T cells. MiXCR, run by TCRdb on the PCR reads, gives a single entry per CDR3 protein. The sample includes about 150,000 distinct CDR3 sequences, 30% of them seen just once. The sample comprised blood. This clonotype was obtained from a girl aged 5-17 years with multiple sclerosis.

The CDR3 region has the DNA TGCAGTGGGAGGAGGGCCCCCGTGGAGACCCAGTACTTC. This encodes CSGRRAPVETQYF. This sequence joins TRBV20-1 and TRBJ2-5; D is possibly TRBD2 (6 bases). V lost 7 bases and J 5 bases, leaving 17 bases between the germline ends. Germline V gene lookup returns CDR1 DFQATT and CDR2 SNEGSKA (reference sequence). The CDR3 length is 13 residues.